The next 27 T cell receptor beta chains were all read from a single sample in a study of shared clonotypes between healthy human individuals. Some clones are missing from TCRdb's copy, which holds only in-frame ones; the method was immunoSEQ multiplex PCR. The repertoire holds 2 million to 3 million clones, with more than 80% as singletons. The sequenced material came from naive CD4+ T cells sorted from blood. As to subset: CD45RA+ positively selected. The receptor set was obtained from a man aged 18 to 30 in good health.

The gene calls are TRBV7-9 and TRBJ2-2, with 7 bases lining up with TRBD2. The CDR3 is 15 residues long. CDR1 SEHNR and CDR2 FQNEAQ come from the germline V gene (reference sequence). Unmatched junction bases numbered 4, after V lost 5 bases and J lost 1 base. This CDR3 is CASSPERGNTGELFF. CDR3 DNA: TGTGCCAGCAGCCCCGAGCGGGGGAACACCGGGGAGCTGTTTTTT.

This chain joins TRBV5-8 and TRBJ2-1; 9 nucleotides match TRBD1. J gave up 1 base and V 4 bases, and 6 bases lay outside the gene matches. The CDR3 runs to 16 residues. CDR1 is SGHTS and CDR2 is YDEGEE in the germline V gene. The CDR3 loop reads CASSLGTGPSYNEQFF. The CDR3 DNA is TGTGCCAGCAGCCTCGGGACAGGGCCTTCCTACAATGAGCAGTTCTTC.

This chain links TRBV11-2 with TRBJ2-7; no clear D. Germline V gene sequence: CDR1 SGHAT, CDR2 FQNNGV. Trimming took 6 bases from V and 1 from J, leaving 16 bases between them. There are 15 residues in the CDR3. The CDR3 DNA reads as TGTGCCAGCAGAAGGCTCCAGGACGGATCCTACGAGCAGTACTTC. Protein product: CASRRLQDGSYEQYF.

The count of this clone is one. The chain recombines TRBV5-1 with TRBJ1-1, with 8 bases fitting TRBD1. The CDR3 spans 16 residues. Germline V gives CDR1 SGHRS, CDR2 YFSETQ. Germline trimming cut 4 bases from V and 1 base from J; bases unmatched to any gene: 9. CDR3 sequence (DNA): TGCGCCAGCAGCCCGGACAGGGTGGGATCGAACACTGAAGCTTTCTTT. It encodes CASSPDRVGSNTEAFF.

The chain recombines TRBV7-2 with TRBJ1-3, with D perhaps TRBD1 (6 bases). V lost 2 bases and J 0 bases, leaving 11 bases between the germline ends. Germline V gives CDR1 SGHTA, CDR2 FQGNSA. This CDR3 comprises 16 residues. As DNA, the CDR3 is TGTGCCAGCAGCTTAAGCGGGACATACTCTGGAAACACCATATATTTT. Its protein is CASSLSGTYSGNTIYF.

The gene calls are TRBV5-1 and TRBJ2-1; 13 bases match TRBD2. The length of the CDR3 is 16 residues. Per germline, CDR1 SGHRS and CDR2 YFSETQ. The trim removed 6 bases at V and 8 bases at J, leaving 11 bases unmatched. CDR3 sequence: CASTRLTTSGGYEQFF. As DNA, the CDR3 is TGCGCCAGCACCCGATTAACGACTAGCGGGGGGTATGAGCAGTTCTTC.

The chain employs TRBV19 and TRBJ2-1; 12 bases map to TRBD2. The CDR3 is 14 amino acids. Germline V gene data show CDR1 as LNHDA and CDR2 as SQIVND (reference sequence). J was trimmed by 9 bases and V by 3 bases; bases with no gene match: 3. In DNA form, the CDR3 reads TGTGCCAGTAGTATGATGACTAGCGGGAGTGAGCAGTTCTTC. It specifies CASSMMTSGSEQFF.

The chain recombines TRBV11-1 with TRBJ2-2; TRBD1 agrees at 9 bases. With 2 bases clipped from V and 4 bases from J, the junction kept 8 bases outside the gene matches. Germline V gene data show CDR1 as SGHAT and CDR2 as FQDESV (reference sequence). The CDR3 has 17 amino acids. The CDR3 spells CASSLSGTGFSTGELFF. The CDR3 DNA sequence: TGTGCCAGCAGCTTATCCGGGACAGGGTTCAGCACCGGGGAGCTGTTTTTT.

The chain carries TRBV5-5 and TRBJ2-1; D is perhaps TRBD1 (5 bases). The CDR3 contains 13 residues. Looked up from germline, CDR1 is SGHKS and CDR2 is YYEKEE (reference sequence). The V and J ends lost 4 bases and 6 bases respectively, with 11 bases between them. CDR3 residues: CASSLGLRNEQFF. The CDR3 nucleotides read TGTGCCAGCAGCCTGGGGCTTCGCAATGAGCAGTTCTTC.

The chain combines TRBV21-1 with TRBJ2-2; whether TRBD2, the table's D call, matches the DNA was not checked. TRBV21-1 is a recognized pseudogene. CDR3 length: 19 residues. CDR3 loop: CASSKALDVGVRCTGELFF. CDR3 in DNA: TGTGCCAGCAGCAAAGCGCTAGATGTGGGTGTCAGATGTACCGGGGAGCTGTTTTTT.

The chain links TRBV7-2 to TRBJ2-2; 7 bases are a match to TRBD2. CDR1 is SGHTA and CDR2 is FQGNSA in the germline V gene. This CDR3 has 16 amino acids. V was clipped by 6 bases and J by 0 bases; unmatched bases: 7. This chain's CDR3 is CASRPRRGTNTGELFF. As DNA, the CDR3 is TGTGCCAGCAGGCCGAGGCGGGGGACGAACACCGGGGAGCTGTTTTTT.

J is TRBJ2-2 and V is TRBV7-2; D ambiguous. Between the trimmed V and J ends, which lost 1 base and 0 bases, there was a span of 6 bases. The CDR3 consists of 15 residues. Germline CDR1 reads SGHTA; CDR2 reads FQGNSA. CDR3 sequence: CASSLEATNTGELFF. The CDR3 DNA is TGTGCCAGCAGCTTAGAGGCGACGAACACCGGGGAGCTGTTTTTT.

The chain links TRBV6-1 to TRBJ2-5; D is ambiguous. Trimming left V 6 bases short and J 4 bases short, with 12 bases between. The CDR3 has 13 residues. The germline gives CDR1 MNHNS, CDR2 SASEGT. The CDR3 bases are TGTGCCAGCAGGATTTTCCCTATAGAGACCCAGTACTTC. It is translated as CASRIFPIETQYF.

Written as DNA, the CDR3 is TGTGCCAGCAGTGATGCACAGGCTTTCGTCATCTACGAGCAGTACTTC. It codes for CASSDAQAFVIYEQYF. This chain joins TRBV6-1 and TRBJ2-7; weak D call: TRBD1 (5 bases). The CDR3 spans 16 residues. Germline V gene data show CDR1 as MNHNS and CDR2 as SASEGT. Trimming removed 3 bases from V and 3 bases from J, with 18 bases in between.

V is TRBV19 and J is TRBJ1-5; D is unresolved. In germline, CDR1 is LNHDA, CDR2 SQIVND (reference sequence). V dropped 6 bases and J dropped 9 bases, with 15 bases sitting between them. The CDR3 is made up of 13 amino acids. The CDR3 DNA reads TGTGCCAGTAGCGGCTCTAACTTGGGGCCCCAGCATTTT. Translation: CASSGSNLGPQHF.

The chain recombines TRBV5-6 with TRBJ1-5, with TRBD1 as a possible D gene (5 bases). The V gene's germline CDR1 is SGHDT and CDR2 YYEEEE. The V gene lost 3 bases and the J gene lost 0 bases, with 7 bases spanning the gap. The CDR3 extends over 14 amino acids. Here the CDR3 reads CASSSGHSNQPQHF. DNA of the CDR3: TGTGCCAGCAGCTCCGGACATAGCAATCAGCCCCAGCATTTT.

The genes are TRBV9 and TRBJ2-1; 8 nucleotides match TRBD1. The germline V gene has CDR1 SGDLS and CDR2 YYNGEE. The CDR3 extends over 14 amino acids. J gave up 13 bases and V 0 bases, and 9 bases lay outside the gene matches. In nucleotides, the CDR3 is TGTGCCAGCAGCGTAGAGGGATTCGGGACAGGACAGTTCTTC. Encoded protein: CASSVEGFGTGQFF. Using reference TRBV9 and TRBJ2-1 for the parts outside the CDR3, the full variable domain is DSGVTQTPKHLITATGQRVTLRCSPRSGDLSVYWYQQSLDQGLQFLIQYYNGEERAKGNILERFSAQQFPDLHSELNLSSLELGDSALYFCASSVEGFGTGQFFGPGTRLTVL.

In regard to this clone: The same CDR3 is also encoded by other DNA sequences in this sample. The gene calls are TRBV9 and TRBJ1-5; 7 bases are a match to TRBD1. V was clipped by 2 bases and J by 5 bases; unmatched bases: 7. This CDR3 comprises 15 residues. Germline V gene lookup returns CDR1 SGDLS and CDR2 YYNGEE. The CDR3 coding sequence is TGTGCCAGCAGCGTCGGCCAGGGGGTGGATCAGCCCCAGCATTTT. Amino acid sequence: CASSVGQGVDQPQHF.

The chain combines TRBV7-2 with TRBJ2-5; D is ambiguous. The CDR3 contains 14 residues. Germline assignment: CDR1 SGHTA and CDR2 FQGNSA. V dropped 4 bases and J dropped 1 base, with 10 bases sitting between them. The chain's CDR3 is CASSYDPGQETQYF. CDR3 bases: TGTGCCAGCAGCTACGACCCAGGCCAAGAGACCCAGTACTTC.

The chain recombines TRBV13 with TRBJ1-1, with 8 bases matching TRBD1. V shed 5 bases and J 2 bases; nucleotides not matched to a gene: 7. The CDR3 runs 15 residues. Per germline, CDR1 PRHDT and CDR2 FYEKMQ (reference sequence). The CDR3 reads CASSPDRAGNTEAFF. For the CDR3, the DNA is TGTGCCAGCAGCCCGGACAGGGCGGGAAACACTGAAGCTTTCTTT. The full variable domain, rest sourced from reference TRBV13 and TRBJ1-1, is AAGVIQSPRHLIKEKRETATLKCYPIPRHDTVYWYQQGPGQDPQFLISFYEKMQSDKGSIPDRFSAQQFSDYHSELNMSSLELGDSALYFCASSPDRAGNTEAFFGQGTRLTVV.

The J gene is TRBJ2-6, the V gene TRBV5-6, with D unresolved. V was clipped by 0 bases and J by 1 base, with 8 bases between them. In germline, CDR1 is SGHDT, CDR2 YYEEEE. The CDR3 is 16 residues long. This CDR3 is CASSLGSSSGANVLTF. The CDR3 region has the DNA TGTGCCAGCAGCTTGGGATCATCTTCTGGGGCCAACGTCCTGACTTTC.

This chain uses TRBV10-2 with TRBJ2-5, with 7 bases that match TRBD1. The closer fit of TRBJ2-7 to the DNA end suggests the J call may be wrong. The germline gives CDR1 WSHSY, CDR2 SAAADI. The CDR3 totals 13 residues. CDR3 residues: CASTPGQRYEQYF. CDR3 sequence (DNA): TGCGCCAGCACCCCGGGACAGAGATACGAGCAGTACTTC.

The gene calls are TRBV2 and TRBJ2-3, with D maybe TRBD1 (6 bases). This CDR3 has 14 amino acids. Trimming removed 3 bases at V and 5 bases at J, with 12 bases between. Germline values: CDR1 SNHLY, CDR2 FYNNEI. CDR3 region: CASSDWQGKDTQYF. The DNA of the CDR3 is TGTGCCAGCAGTGATTGGCAGGGGAAAGATACGCAGTATTTT.

Comments on this clone: An end of the junction does not agree with germline; a read error may underlie this. This chain connects TRBV30 to TRBJ1-2; 7 bases align to TRBD1. The CDR3 is made up of 11 amino acids. Germline V gene lookup returns CDR1 GTSNPN and CDR2 SVGIG (reference sequence). CDR3 nucleotides: TGTGCCTGGAGACTACTTGGGACAGAGAACTTC. Residues: CAWRLLGTENF. Full variable domain (outside the CDR3, taken from reference TRBV30 and TRBJ1-2): SQTIHQWPATLVQPVGSPLSLECTVEGTSNPNLYWYRQAAGRGLQLLFYSVGIGQISSEVPQNLSASRPQDRQFILSSKKLLLSDSGFYLCAWRLLGTENFGSGTRLTVV.

The V gene is TRBV5-1, the J gene TRBJ2-7; D might be TRBD1 or TRBD2, each matching 5 bases. The ends were cut back, 4 bases at V and 1 base at J, with 15 bases in the middle. CDR1 and CDR2 from the germline V gene are SGHRS and YFSETQ. The CDR3 loop spans 15 amino acids. The chain's CDR3 is CASSPPRDASYEQYF. As DNA, the CDR3 is TGCGCCAGCAGCCCACCCCGGGACGCTTCCTACGAGCAGTACTTC.

The chain combines TRBV7-9 with TRBJ2-3; a possible D gene is TRBD1 (6 bases). The CDR3 consists of 15 residues. V lost 5 bases and J lost 0, with 12 bases in between. Germline V CDR1 and CDR2: SEHNR, FQNEAQ (reference sequence). The CDR3 sequence: CASSRRTDSTDTQYF. The CDR3 DNA reads as TGTGCCAGCAGCCGACGGACAGATAGCACAGATACGCAGTATTTT.

The rearrangement links TRBV15 to TRBJ1-5, with TRBD1 matching over 8 bases. The CDR3 spans 14 residues. The ends lost 3 bases at V and 9 bases at J; junction bases unmatched: 7. CDR1 LNHNV and CDR2 YYDKDF come from the germline V gene (reference sequence). CDR3 bases: TGTGCCACCAGCAGGGACAGGGAATATCTGCCCCAGCATTTT. Translated, it gives CATSRDREYLPQHF.